Included here is one T cell receptor beta chain sequence, with context. Its specificity is unknown. This record belongs to a study of T cell responses to AZD1222 COVID-19 vaccine. Findings and limits, study-wide: A reported finding is that nearly half of spike-specific TCRs target unmutated variant regions.

This CDR3 is 15 amino acids long. Germline V CDR1 and CDR2: SNHLY, FYNNEI. J was trimmed by 2 bases and V by 6 bases; bases with no gene match: 6. TCRdb's copy holds only in-frame clones and misses some; the assay was immunoSEQ multiplex PCR. Among 100,000 to 150,000 clones listed, 90% were seen once. The J gene is TRBJ2-1, the V gene TRBV2, with 8 positions matching TRBD1. The clonotype originates from an adult in good health. The specimen was peripheral blood, collected on day 0 of AZD1222 vaccination. The CDR3 loop is CASSVRQGPYNEQFF. CDR3 nucleotides: TGTGCCAGCAGCGTTCGACAGGGGCCCTACAATGAGCAGTTCTTC.